Described below is a single T cell receptor (beta chain) sequence and its context. The data originate from a study of long-term antiretroviral therapy in people with HIV. Germline assignment: CDR1 SGHTS and CDR2 YDEGEE. V shed 4 bases and J shed 2 bases, with 17 bases lying between them. This CDR3 spans 16 amino acids. The libraries were made with immunoSEQ v3.0 at survey level. Data came from immunoSEQ multiplex PCR; TCRdb stores just in-frame clones and leaves some out. This table holds some 22,000 clones, about 88% found once. The V and J genes are TRBV5-8 and TRBJ2-3, with a possible D match to TRBD2 (7 bases). This clonotype originated in a man aged 60-69 years with HIV. Sequencing was performed on unsorted PBMCs, taken 0.6 years after starting antiretroviral therapy. The CDR3 DNA reads TGTGCCAGCAGCCCGGAGGGCGGGGGCTTCACAGATACGCAGTATTTT. It translates to CASSPEGGGFTDTQYF.